This TCR beta chain was obtained from a study of beta chain features in type 1 diabetes. Whole-study findings and limits: Moderate yet significant TCRB CDR3 shortening was seen in Type 1 diabetes patients in all four CD4+ subsets. Among patients, naive, central memory and Treg TCRB repertoires appeared more similar than among healthy donors.

Every isolated RNA sample was fully reverse transcribed, so sequencing captured expressed TCRB transcripts. The data were produced by immunoSEQ multiplex PCR, yet TCRdb's version contains in-frame clones alone and is incomplete. The table includes some 290,000 clones, about 24% detected once. Concerning this clone itself: Its target is not known.

Sequenced material: naive CD4+ T cells from blood. This clonotype was obtained from a woman under 40 with type 1 diabetes.

The CDR3 DNA is TGTGCCAGCAGTGAAGTCGGGACAGGGGGCTACGAGCAGTACTTC. Its translation: CASSEVGTGGYEQYF. The chain combines TRBV6-1 with TRBJ2-7; 11 nucleotides match TRBD1. J gave up 3 bases and V 1 base, and 2 bases lay outside the gene matches. The germline V gene has CDR1 MNHNS and CDR2 SASEGT. This CDR3 spans 15 amino acids.